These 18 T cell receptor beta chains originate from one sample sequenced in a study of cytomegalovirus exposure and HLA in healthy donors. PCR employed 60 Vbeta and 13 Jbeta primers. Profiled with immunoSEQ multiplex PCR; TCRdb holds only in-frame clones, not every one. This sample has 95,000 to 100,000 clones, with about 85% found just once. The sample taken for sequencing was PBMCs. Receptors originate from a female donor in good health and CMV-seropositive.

The CDR3 bases are TGTGCCAGCAGTGCGGGACTTTCCTACGAGCAGTACTTC. Amino acids: CASSAGLSYEQYF. This chain joins TRBV6-1 and TRBJ2-7; D is possibly TRBD2 (6 bases). Trimming took 4 bases from V and 1 from J, leaving 8 bases between them. The germline V gene has CDR1 MNHNS and CDR2 SASEGT. This CDR3 comprises 13 residues.

The CDR3 loop is CASGLGQGETQYF. The DNA for the CDR3 is TGTGCTAGTGGCCTTGGACAGGGAGAGACCCAGTACTTC. The gene calls are TRBV12-5 and TRBJ2-5, with TRBD1 identical over 8 bases. The junction had 4 bases not matched to a gene; V was cut back by 6 bases and J by 4 bases. The CDR3 is 13 residues long. Germline V gives CDR1 LGHNT, CDR2 FRNRAP.

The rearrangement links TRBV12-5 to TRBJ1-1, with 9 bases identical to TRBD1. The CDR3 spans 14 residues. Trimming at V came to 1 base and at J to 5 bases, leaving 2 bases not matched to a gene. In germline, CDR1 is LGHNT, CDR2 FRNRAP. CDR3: CASGLGDRETEAFF. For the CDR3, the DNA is TGTGCTAGTGGTTTGGGGGACAGGGAGACTGAAGCTTTCTTT.

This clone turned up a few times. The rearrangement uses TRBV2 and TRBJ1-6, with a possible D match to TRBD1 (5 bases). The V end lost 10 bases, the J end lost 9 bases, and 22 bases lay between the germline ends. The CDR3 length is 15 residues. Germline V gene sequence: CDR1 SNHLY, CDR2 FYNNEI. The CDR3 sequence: CANKGQGAASSPLHF. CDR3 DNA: TGTGCCAACAAGGGCCAAGGGGCGGCGAGTTCACCCCTCCACTTT.

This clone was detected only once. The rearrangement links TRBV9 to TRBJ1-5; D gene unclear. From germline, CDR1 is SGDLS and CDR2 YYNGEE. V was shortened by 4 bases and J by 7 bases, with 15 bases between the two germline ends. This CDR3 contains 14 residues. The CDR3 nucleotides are TGTGCCAGCAGCCCGTCCCCGGGGAGCCAGCCCCAGCATTTT. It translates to CASSPSPGSQPQHF.

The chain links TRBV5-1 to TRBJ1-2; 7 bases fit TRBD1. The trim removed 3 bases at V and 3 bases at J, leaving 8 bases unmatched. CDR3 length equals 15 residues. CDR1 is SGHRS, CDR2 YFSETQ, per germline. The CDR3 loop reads CASSSLQGYDYGYTF. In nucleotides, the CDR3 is TGCGCCAGCAGCTCACTACAGGGGTACGACTATGGCTACACCTTC.

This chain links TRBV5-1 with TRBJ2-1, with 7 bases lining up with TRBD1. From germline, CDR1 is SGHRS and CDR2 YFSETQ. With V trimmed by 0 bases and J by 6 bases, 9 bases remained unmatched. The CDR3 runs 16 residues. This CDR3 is CASSLARDRGFNEQFF. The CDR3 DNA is TGCGCCAGCAGCTTGGCCCGGGACAGAGGGTTCAATGAGCAGTTCTTC.

CDR3 sequence (DNA): TGCGCCAGCAGCCAAGAATCGGGTACCTCTGGAAACACCATATATTTT. Its translation is CASSQESGTSGNTIYF. V gene TRBV4-1 combines with J gene TRBJ1-3; D gene ambiguous. V was clipped by 0 bases and J by 0 bases, with 9 bases between them. From germline, CDR1 is MGHRA and CDR2 YSYEKL. The CDR3 has 16 residues.

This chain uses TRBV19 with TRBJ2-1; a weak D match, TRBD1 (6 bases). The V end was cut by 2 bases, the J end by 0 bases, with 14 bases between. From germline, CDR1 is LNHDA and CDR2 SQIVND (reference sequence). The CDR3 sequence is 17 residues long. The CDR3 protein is CASSIRQGTSSYNEQFF. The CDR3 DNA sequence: TGTGCCAGTAGTATACGGCAGGGGACGAGCTCCTACAATGAGCAGTTCTTC. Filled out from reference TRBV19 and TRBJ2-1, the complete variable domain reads DGGITQSPKYLFRKEGQNVTLSCEQNLNHDAMYWYRQDPGQGLRLIYYSQIVNDFQKGDIAEGYSVSREKKESFPLTVTSAQKNPTAFYLCASSIRQGTSSYNEQFFGPGTRLTVL.

As DNA, the CDR3 is TGTGCCAGCAGCTCTCTCCGGGGGATGGAGACCCAGTACTTC. Amino acids: CASSSLRGMETQYF. The rearrangement links TRBV27 to TRBJ2-5; D is possibly TRBD2 (6 bases). V was cut by 6 bases and J by 5 bases, with 16 bases left in between. The germline gives CDR1 MNHEY, CDR2 SMNVEV (reference sequence). The CDR3 spans 14 residues.

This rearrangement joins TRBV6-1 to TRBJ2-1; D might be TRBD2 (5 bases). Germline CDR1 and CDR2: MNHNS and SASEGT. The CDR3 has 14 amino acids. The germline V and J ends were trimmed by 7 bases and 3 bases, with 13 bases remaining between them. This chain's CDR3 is CASTLLRDYNEQFF. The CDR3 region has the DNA TGTGCCAGCACTCTTTTGAGGGACTACAATGAGCAGTTCTTC.

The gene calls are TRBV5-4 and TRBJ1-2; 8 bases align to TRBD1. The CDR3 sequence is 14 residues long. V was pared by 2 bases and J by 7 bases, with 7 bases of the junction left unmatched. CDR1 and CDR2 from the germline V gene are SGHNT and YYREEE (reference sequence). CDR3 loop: CASSFLQGAGGYTF. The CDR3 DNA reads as TGTGCCAGCAGCTTCTTGCAGGGGGCAGGTGGCTACACCTTC.

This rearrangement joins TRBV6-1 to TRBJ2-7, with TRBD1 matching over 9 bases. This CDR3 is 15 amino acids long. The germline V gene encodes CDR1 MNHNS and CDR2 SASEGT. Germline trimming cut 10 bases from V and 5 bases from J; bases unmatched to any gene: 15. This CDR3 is CATLLGATGGDEQYF. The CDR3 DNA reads TGTGCCACCCTCCTCGGTGCAACAGGGGGCGACGAGCAGTACTTC.

As DNA, the CDR3 is TGTGCCAGCAGTAAATATAGCAATCAGCCCCAGCATTTT. Translation gives CASSKYSNQPQHF. The chain employs TRBV7-2 and TRBJ1-5; D gene unclear. This CDR3 has 13 residues. With 6 bases removed from V and 0 bases from J, the gap between germline ends came to 6 bases. Per germline, CDR1 SGHTA and CDR2 FQGNSA.

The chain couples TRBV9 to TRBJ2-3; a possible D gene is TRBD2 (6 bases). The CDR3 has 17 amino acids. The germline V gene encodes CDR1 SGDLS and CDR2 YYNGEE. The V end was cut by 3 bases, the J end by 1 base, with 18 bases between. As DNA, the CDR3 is TGTGCCAGCAGCGCCTCCCATAGCGGAGGCCGCACAGATACGCAGTATTTT. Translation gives CASSASHSGGRTDTQYF.

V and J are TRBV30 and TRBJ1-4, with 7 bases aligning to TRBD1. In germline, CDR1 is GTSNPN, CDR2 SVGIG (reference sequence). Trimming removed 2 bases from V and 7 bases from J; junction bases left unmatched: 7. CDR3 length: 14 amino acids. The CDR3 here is CAWSMAAGGEKLFF. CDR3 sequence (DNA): TGTGCCTGGAGTATGGCTGCAGGGGGTGAAAAACTGTTTTTT.

The CDR3 coding sequence is TGTGCCAGCAGCTTAGCGGGTTTGACAGGACGTATTCGAGGGGCCAACGTCCTGACTTTC. This sequence encodes CASSLAGLTGRIRGANVLTF. The rearrangement uses TRBV7-2 and TRBJ2-6, with D perhaps matching TRBD1 (6 bases). Trimming took off 0 bases at V and 4 bases at J, with 22 bases between the two ends. CDR3 length equals 20 residues. Looked up from germline, CDR1 is SGHTA and CDR2 is FQGNSA.

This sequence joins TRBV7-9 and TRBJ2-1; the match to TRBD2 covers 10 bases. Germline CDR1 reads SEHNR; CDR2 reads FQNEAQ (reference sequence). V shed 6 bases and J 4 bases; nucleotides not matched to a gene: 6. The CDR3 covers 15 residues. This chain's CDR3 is CASRLGLADYNEQFF. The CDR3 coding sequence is TGTGCCAGCAGACTTGGACTAGCGGATTACAATGAGCAGTTCTTC.